The entry that follows covers one TCR beta chain sequence. Its specificity is unknown. This entry comes from a study of cytomegalovirus exposure and HLA in healthy donors. This CDR3 has 12 residues. V was cut by 6 bases and J by 9 bases, with 9 bases left in between. The germline V gene has CDR1 SNHLY and CDR2 FYNNEI. Study findings and constraints: HLA alleles were associated with fewer than 20,000 TCR beta sequences in a later analysis at 0.05 false discovery rate.

The primer mix had 60 Vbeta and 13 Jbeta primers. Assay: immunoSEQ multiplex PCR; the TCRdb copy retains only in-frame clones and omits some. This sample has approximately 110,000 clones, with 80% found just once. Sequenced sample: PBMCs. The chain carries TRBV2 and TRBJ1-6, with D possibly matching TRBD1 (6 bases). This clonotype originated in a man aged 50-60 years in good health and CMV-seronegative. CDR3 DNA: TGTGCCAGCAGAGGGGACACTTCACCCCTCCACTTT. The encoded protein is CASRGDTSPLHF.